The clone carrying this TCR beta chain was recorded many times. Its antigen is undetermined. Libraries for TCR beta were made by quantitative 5'-RACE with molecular barcodes. TCRdb reprocessed the 5' RACE reads with MiXCR, giving one entry per CDR3 protein. Here the sample spans 150,000 to 250,000 distinct CDR3 sequences, around 13% being singletons. This entry belongs to a study of CD8 T cells in ankylosing spondylitis. Study-level results: Significant enrichment of disease-linked clones was reportedly seen in matched ankylosing spondylitis synovial fluid.

CDR1 and CDR2 from the germline V gene are SGHDT and YYEEEE. The CDR3 has 13 residues. The V end lost 3 bases, the J end lost 4 bases, and 8 bases lay between the germline ends. This receptor was obtained from a male donor with ankylosing spondylitis or in good health (not recorded which). The source material was blood, either unsorted or a sorted T cell fraction (not recorded which). The rearrangement joins TRBV5-6 to TRBJ2-1, with D tentatively TRBD1 or TRBD2 (5 bases each). The CDR3 sequence: CASSSGTYNEQFF. CDR3 nucleotides: TGTGCCAGCAGCTCCGGGACGTACAATGAGCAGTTCTTC.